This TCR beta chain comes out of a study of technical replicates of blood from a few donors. The CDR3 spans 16 residues. Germline V gene data show CDR1 as SGHTA and CDR2 as FQGNSA. The V and J ends lost 0 bases and 4 bases, in that order; junction bases with no gene match: 5. TCRdb's table, derived via immunoSEQ multiplex PCR, lists solely in-frame clones and lacks some. The table lists some 80,000 clones, 97% of them singletons, with almost 0.3% in the top ten. This clone was seen just once. The source of this sequence is a human donor in good health. Sequencing input: T cells isolated from PBMCs. The chain uses TRBV7-2 and TRBJ2-3; 9 bases align to TRBD2. CDR3 DNA: TGTGCCAGCAGCTTAGCGGGCGGGAGGGAAGCAGATACGCAGTATTTT. Amino acids: CASSLAGGREADTQYF.